The sequence of this T cell receptor beta chain was determined in a study of T cell changes during pregnancy in multiple sclerosis. V lost 1 base, J lost 7 bases, and 2 bases stayed unmatched. Germline assignment: CDR1 LGHNA and CDR2 YSLEER. The CDR3 totals 14 residues. Method: immunoSEQ multiplex PCR; TCRdb's copy keeps in-frame clones and lacks some. The top ten clones hold approximately 1% of a sample with some 57,000 clones, more than 80% of them seen once. This TCR was sampled from a female donor in good health, enrolled as a control in a pregnancy study. The chain employs TRBV4-3 and TRBJ2-2, with TRBD1 matching 8 bases. Sequences were derived from peripheral blood, sampled in the first trimester of pregnancy. DNA for the CDR3: TGCGCCAGCAGCCAAGGGACAGGGATCGGGGAGCTGTTTTTT. The encoded protein is CASSQGTGIGELFF.